This TCR beta chain came from a study of graft-versus-host responses after intestinal transplantation. As for the study in general: The recipients all started with anti-thymocyte globulin induction and then took tacrolimus and steroids for around three years. Whole-study findings and limits: Investigators detected GvH clones in recipient marrow, with some emerging earlier in ileum or blood. Allografts carried high graft-versus-host to host-versus-graft clonal ratios in patients having graft-donor T cell macrochimerism.

Method: immunoSEQ multiplex PCR; TCRdb's copy keeps in-frame clones and lacks some. The sample includes about 83,000 clones, about 89% of them seen just once. The germline V gene has CDR1 SNHLY and CDR2 FYNNEI. V dropped 7 bases and J dropped 2 bases, with 12 bases sitting between them. CDR3 size: 13 residues. A word on this clone: Antigen unknown.

This chain connects TRBV2 to TRBJ2-7, with D possibly being TRBD1 (6 bases). Specimen: unstimulated CD4+ T cells sorted from spleen or lymph node cells, collected before intestinal transplant. This clonotype was sampled from a human donor who received an intestinal transplant. CDR3 protein: CASTVGQPYEQYF. The CDR3 DNA follows: TGTGCCAGCACCGTCGGACAGCCCTACGAGCAGTACTTC.